This T cell receptor (beta chain) was profiled in a study of blood T cell repertoires in COVID-19. At the level of the study: The study drew acute and convalescent COVID-19 samples from the United States, Italy and Spain. From T cells, B-cell-depleted T cells, or PBMCs came the material, which was cDNA or gDNA.

As originally analysed: From reference gene primer amplification, estimates of nucleated cell counts were derived. Generated by immunoSEQ multiplex PCR, the TCRdb table keeps only in-frame clones and is missing some. Clonal size and the V and J genes are those of that table, whereas D and trimming came from the DNA. The data show more than 65,000 clones, 84% seen once. Germline V gives CDR1 SNHLY, CDR2 FYNNEI. V dropped 7 bases and J dropped 5 bases, with 11 bases sitting between them. The CDR3 contains 12 residues. The sequenced sample consisted of peripheral blood. This TCR came from a human donor in a cohort sampled during active COVID-19. This chain uses TRBV2 with TRBJ2-5; D assignment may be TRBD1 or TRBD2 (5 bases each). DNA for the CDR3: TGTGCCAGCACTGACAGAGGGGAGACCCAGTACTTC. Translating it yields CASTDRGETQYF.